The 15 T cell receptor beta chains below were found in one sample sequenced in a study of T cell responses to AZD1222 COVID-19 vaccine. Assay: immunoSEQ multiplex PCR; the TCRdb copy retains only in-frame clones and omits some. The sample records some 170,000 clones, about 89% being singletons. This sample comprised peripheral blood, obtained on day 0 of AZD1222 vaccination. The receptors derive from an adult in good health.

The chain recombines TRBV7-9 with TRBJ2-2; the match to TRBD1 covers 8 bases. The V and J ends lost 7 bases and 3 bases, in that order; junction bases with no gene match: 7. Germline V lookup: CDR1 SEHNR, CDR2 FQNEAQ (reference sequence). CDR3 length: 15 residues. CDR3 DNA: TGTGCCAGCAATGCCGGGACAGGTTACACCGGGGAGCTGTTTTTT. Translation gives CASNAGTGYTGELFF.

This clone has a single count. The chain carries TRBV2 and TRBJ2-7; TRBD2 matches 8 bases. Germline values: CDR1 SNHLY, CDR2 FYNNEI. This CDR3 has 15 amino acids. With V trimmed by 6 bases and J by 4 bases, 11 bases remained unmatched. The DNA of the CDR3 is TGTGCCAGCAGGCCTTTTACTAGCGGAGTTTACGAGCAGTACGTC. This translates into CASRPFTSGVYEQYV.

The chain employs TRBV4-1 and TRBJ2-3, with TRBD2 identical over 8 bases. V was pared by 0 bases and J by 3 bases, with 11 bases of the junction left unmatched. Germline V gene lookup returns CDR1 MGHRA and CDR2 YSYEKL. The CDR3 loop spans 18 amino acids. The CDR3 sequence is CASSQDFGMGGRTDTQYF. Here the CDR3 DNA reads TGCGCCAGCAGCCAAGATTTTGGTATGGGCGGGAGGACAGATACGCAGTATTTT.

The chain is built from TRBV14 and TRBJ1-2; a possible D gene is TRBD1 (5 bases). Trimming cost V 4 bases and J 8 bases, with 11 bases left between them. This CDR3 region has 12 residues. Per the germline V gene, CDR1 is SGHDN and CDR2 is FVKESK. DNA for the CDR3: TGTGCCAGCAGCCTAGGGGTCGGAGGCTACACCTTC. Translation: CASSLGVGGYTF.

The V and J genes are TRBV28 and TRBJ2-1; no firm D call. The V and J ends lost 8 bases and 4 bases respectively, with 9 bases between them. The germline V gene encodes CDR1 MDHEN and CDR2 SYDVKM. CDR3 size: 12 residues. The DNA for the CDR3 is TGTGCCAGCTCCAGATTTTACAATGAGCAGTTCTTC. This translates into CASSRFYNEQFF.

The chain joins TRBV3-1 (or the pseudogene TRBV3-2) to TRBJ1-2, with a possible D match to TRBD1 (5 bases). Looked up from germline, CDR1 is LGHDT and CDR2 is YNNKEL (reference sequence). Trimming stripped 3 bases from V and 4 bases from J, with 12 bases between. The CDR3 runs to 14 residues. CDR3 sequence: CASSQPQGAYGYTF. For the CDR3, the DNA is TGTGCCAGCAGCCAGCCTCAGGGAGCCTATGGCTACACCTTC.

The rearrangement uses TRBV7-2 and TRBJ1-6; D gene uncertain. Trimming left V 4 bases short and J 9 bases short, with 10 bases between. CDR3 length: 13 amino acids. The germline CDR1 and CDR2 sequences are SGHTA and FQGNSA. CDR3 amino acids: CASSYSRVSPLHF. CDR3 nucleotides: TGTGCCAGCAGCTACAGTAGGGTTTCACCCCTCCACTTT.

CDR3 sequence reads: CASSLGRTNNEQFF. The CDR3 nucleotides are TGTGCCAGCAGTTTAGGGAGGACCAACAATGAGCAGTTCTTC. This chain joins TRBV27 and TRBJ2-1; D might be TRBD2 (6 bases). Germline CDR1 is MNHEY and CDR2 is SMNVEV (reference sequence). Trimming removed 2 bases from V and 5 bases from J, with 10 bases in between. The CDR3 is made up of 14 amino acids.

This clone was observed once. CDR3 region: CASSVRQEGAGELFF. The CDR3 DNA sequence: TGTGCCAGCAGCGTTCGTCAGGAAGGTGCCGGGGAGCTGTTTTTT. V is TRBV9 and J is TRBJ2-2; D is uncertain. The V and J ends lost 2 bases and 6 bases respectively, with 14 bases between them. This CDR3 is built from 15 residues. CDR1 and CDR2 (germline): SGDLS, YYNGEE.

J is TRBJ2-7 and V is TRBV4-1; D is unresolved. CDR1 is MGHRA, CDR2 YSYEKL, per germline. The CDR3 is 15 residues long. The V end lost 0 bases, the J end lost 1 base, and 10 bases lay between the germline ends. The CDR3 region is CASSQEWVESYEQYF. The CDR3 DNA is TGCGCCAGCAGCCAAGAATGGGTTGAATCCTACGAGCAGTACTTC.

This clone has only one observation. The rearrangement links TRBV24-1 to TRBJ2-3; D assignment may be TRBD1 or TRBD2 (5 bases each). The CDR3 is 13 amino acids. V was clipped by 8 bases and J by 6 bases, with 14 bases between them. The germline V gene encodes CDR1 KGHDR and CDR2 SFDVKD. The CDR3 DNA reads TGTGCCACCACCGCAGGGACGCCGGATACGCAGTATTTT. It codes for CATTAGTPDTQYF.

V and J are TRBV29-1 and TRBJ2-2; D unclear. V lost 1 base and J 3 bases, leaving 6 bases between the germline ends. Germline V CDR1 and CDR2: SQVTM, ANQGSEA. This CDR3 has 13 residues. The CDR3 coding sequence is TGCAGCGTTGAAGTGGGGTACACCGGGGAGCTGTTTTTT. It translates to CSVEVGYTGELFF.

The count of this clone is one. The rearrangement uses TRBV30 and TRBJ1-6, with 8 nucleotides matching TRBD1. The germline V gene encodes CDR1 GTSNPN and CDR2 SVGIG (reference sequence). This CDR3 comprises 16 residues. V was clipped by 0 bases and J by 7 bases; unmatched bases: 8. The CDR3 here is CAWSVSGGFKNSPLHF. The CDR3 DNA follows: TGTGCCTGGAGTGTGTCAGGGGGCTTTAAGAATTCACCCCTCCACTTT.

The chain joins TRBV30 to TRBJ2-7, with D perhaps matching TRBD1 (6 bases). The V end lost 3 bases, the J end lost 3 bases, and 21 bases lay between the germline ends. Germline V gene lookup returns CDR1 GTSNPN and CDR2 SVGIG (reference sequence). The CDR3 has 16 residues. CDR3 nucleotides: TGTGCCTGGAGACAGGGTCCCCTCTCTCCCTACTACGAGCAGTACGTC. Protein: CAWRQGPLSPYYEQYV.

V gene TRBV5-5 combines with J gene TRBJ1-5; no reliable D call. Germline V gene lookup returns CDR1 SGHKS and CDR2 YYEKEE (reference sequence). The CDR3 consists of 15 residues. Trimming stripped 0 bases from V and 1 base from J, with 8 bases between. The DNA for the CDR3 is TGTGCCAGCAGCTTGGCGCAGCCGAGCAATCAGCCCCAGCATTTT. Protein product: CASSLAQPSNQPQHF.